This TCR beta chain was retrieved from a study of shared clonotypes between healthy human individuals. Study-wide results and limits: Investigators collected only blood, and repertoires in tissues likely differ.

Only CD45RO-negative cells positively selected for CCR7 counted as naive CD8 cells, so terminally differentiated effector memory CD45RA+ cells were excluded. When replicate PCRs were run on sorted subsets, they used about 200 ng DNA, approximately 33,000 T cell genomes. Per the study methods: ImmunoSEQ output lacked quality scores and full-length reads, limiting matched filtering. The protocol was immunoSEQ multiplex PCR, while the TCRdb copy is restricted to in-frame clones and leaves out a portion. V and J calls and clone size are given by that table; D and trimming were obtained from the DNA. The sample consists of nearly 2 million clones, 85% to 95% of them appearing once. Trimming stripped 2 bases from V and 5 bases from J, with 7 bases between. The CDR3 is made up of 12 amino acids. Germline V gene data show CDR1 as SGHVS and CDR2 as FNYEAQ. Comments on this clone: Its antigen is as yet unknown.

The sequenced sample consisted of naive CD8+ T cells sorted from blood. The J gene is TRBJ2-7, the V gene TRBV7-6; no definite D call. The TCR sequence derives from a man aged 18 to 30 in good health. CDR3 DNA: TGTGCCAGCAGCTTAATGGAAGACGAGCAGTACTTC. It specifies CASSLMEDEQYF.